This T cell receptor beta chain was obtained from a study of prognosis after radiotherapy for stage I lung cancer. Looking at the study overall: Patients received stereotactic body radiotherapy alone, with no concurrent therapy.

This clonotype appeared many times. V lost 8 bases to trimming and J lost 8 bases, with 19 bases between them. The V gene's germline CDR1 is DFQATT and CDR2 SNEGSKA (reference sequence). The CDR3 is 14 amino acids. Two-round multiplex PCR, the amplification method, yielded TCR beta CDR3 from genomic DNA. First-round PCR employed TRBV- and TRBJ-specific primers for each gene. One entry per CDR3 protein, called by TCRdb with MiXCR from the multiplex PCR reads. The sample includes about 35,000 distinct CDR3 sequences, 30% to 35% of them seen just once. This sequence originates from a donor over 45 with non-small cell lung cancer. The sequenced sample was PBMCs, obtained before or after stereotactic body radiation therapy (not recorded which). The V call is TRBV20-1, the J call TRBJ1-6; possible D gene TRBD1, 5 bases. CDR3 sequence reads: CSSGGEDFDSPLHF. The CDR3, as DNA: TGCAGTTCGGGGGGGGAGGACTTTGATTCACCCCTCCACTTT.